Listed here are 30 T cell receptor beta chains from one sample, sequenced in a study of CD8+CD57+ T cells in acquired aplastic anemia. By flow cytometry, patients selected for sequencing had shown an expansion of CD8+CD57+ cells. Using genomic DNA as the template, TCR beta VDJ and CDR3 profiling was carried out. One entry per CDR3 protein results from TCRdb running MiXCR on the reads. The sample consists of 220,000 or so distinct CDR3 sequences, 65% of them appearing once. Sequencing was done on a sample of sorted CD4+, CD8+, or CD8+CD57+ T cells (not recorded which) from PBMCs. These receptors all stem from a human donor with aplastic anemia.

A remark on this clonotype: This may stem from a read error, because a much larger clone lies one nucleotide away. The chain joins TRBV12-3 or TRBV12-4 to TRBJ1-6; tentative D call: TRBD1 (5 bases). This CDR3 has 15 amino acids. The CDR3 sequence is CASTSGTGVDSPPHF. In DNA form, the CDR3 reads TGTGCCAGCACCTCCGGGACGGGCGTTGACTCACCCCCCCACTTT.

The chain is built from TRBV15 and TRBJ2-3; D gene ambiguous. Germline V CDR1 and CDR2: LNHNV, YYDKDF (reference sequence). Trimming cost V 3 bases and J 3 bases, with 10 bases left between them. The CDR3 is made up of 14 amino acids. The CDR3 coding sequence is TGTGCCACCAGCAGCCCAGCCGAGACAGATACGCAGTATTTT. This sequence encodes CATSSPAETDTQYF.

This clonotype occurred many times. For the CDR3, the DNA is TGCAGTGCTAGTATCACTAGCGGGGGGCCAGATACGCAGTATTTT. Translated: CSASITSGGPDTQYF. The gene calls are TRBV20-1 and TRBJ2-3; 12 positions agree with TRBD2. From germline, CDR1 is DFQATT and CDR2 SNEGSKA (reference sequence). V was clipped by 3 bases and J by 4 bases; unmatched bases: 5. The CDR3 length is 15 residues.

The genes are TRBV7-6 and TRBJ2-5, with 7 bases aligning to TRBD2. V shed 0 bases and J 5 bases; nucleotides not matched to a gene: 0. Germline V gene sequence: CDR1 SGHVS, CDR2 FNYEAQ. CDR3 size: 13 residues. The CDR3 region is CASSLAGGETQYF. CDR3 nucleotides: TGTGCCAGCAGCTTAGCGGGGGGGGAGACCCAGTACTTC.

The chain is built from TRBV29-1 and TRBJ2-1; D may be TRBD1 or TRBD2 (5 bases each). The V gene lost 4 bases and the J gene lost 4 bases, with 11 bases spanning the gap. The CDR3 covers 13 residues. Germline assignment: CDR1 SQVTM and CDR2 ANQGSEA. The CDR3 here is CSVGGAVYNEQFF. The CDR3 bases are TGCAGCGTTGGAGGGGCCGTTTACAATGAGCAGTTCTTC.

V is TRBV30 and J is TRBJ2-7; 7 nucleotides line up with TRBD2. The CDR3 has 13 amino acids. With 0 bases clipped from V and 3 bases from J, the junction kept 2 bases outside the gene matches. Germline CDR1 GTSNPN, CDR2 SVGIG (reference sequence). The CDR3 loop is CAWSVGGSYEQYF. The CDR3 nucleotides are TGTGCCTGGAGTGTCGGCGGGAGCTACGAGCAGTACTTC.

The chain couples TRBV2 to TRBJ2-1; 8 bases are shared with TRBD2. CDR3 length: 16 residues. Germline V gene lookup returns CDR1 SNHLY and CDR2 FYNNEI. V was clipped by 6 bases and J by 0 bases; unmatched bases: 7. The CDR3 DNA reads TGTGCCAGCAGCGGACTAGCCCAGATCTCCTACAATGAGCAGTTCTTC. Protein product: CASSGLAQISYNEQFF.

The V call is TRBV7-3, the J call TRBJ2-6; a weak D match, TRBD2 (5 bases). This CDR3 spans 13 amino acids. Trimming cost V 5 bases and J 10 bases, with 12 bases left between them. Looked up from germline, CDR1 is SGHTA and CDR2 is FQGTGA. The CDR3 bases are TGTGCCAGCAGCCCCGGACTGCCAAACGTCCTGACTTTC. Its protein product is CASSPGLPNVLTF.

This clonotype was recorded only once. The junction departs from germline at one end; a sequencing error may be responsible. V gene TRBV24-1 combines with J gene TRBJ2-7; D perhaps matches TRBD2 (7 bases). CDR3 length: 15 residues. From germline, CDR1 is KGHDR and CDR2 SFDVKD. The CDR3 coding sequence is TGTGCCAGCAGCCCCAGAGGGGGGGTGGTCTACGAGCAGTGCTTC. This codes for CASSPRGGVVYEQCF.

This rearrangement joins TRBV7-9 to TRBJ2-2, with D perhaps matching TRBD1 (6 bases). Germline assignment: CDR1 SEHNR and CDR2 FQNEAQ (reference sequence). Trimming cost V 2 bases and J 4 bases, with 23 bases left between them. The CDR3 runs to 19 residues. The CDR3 DNA is TGTGCCAGCAGCTTAACGTTAGGCACAGGGCAGTTCGGCACCGGGGAGCTGTTTTTT. Translated: CASSLTLGTGQFGTGELFF.

Only one count was recorded for this clonotype. The chain links TRBV29-1 to TRBJ1-3; possible D gene TRBD1, 6 bases. Trimming left V 6 bases short and J 4 bases short, with 7 bases between. Germline V gene data show CDR1 as SQVTM and CDR2 as ANQGSEA. The CDR3 runs to 11 residues. The CDR3 nucleotides read TGCAGCGTAGGGACAGGAAACACCATATATTTT. The encoded protein is CSVGTGNTIYF.

The V call is TRBV5-1, the J call TRBJ2-2; TRBD1 aligns across 7 bases. V was clipped by 3 bases and J by 0 bases; unmatched bases: 2. Germline loops: CDR1 SGHRS, CDR2 YFSETQ. This CDR3 is built from 15 residues. The CDR3 reads CASSSGQANTGELFF. CDR3 DNA sequence: TGCGCCAGCAGCTCAGGACAGGCGAACACCGGGGAGCTGTTTTTT.

The J gene is TRBJ2-6, the V gene TRBV4-1, with D unresolved. Germline-derived CDR1 and CDR2 are MGHRA and YSYEKL. The CDR3 contains 16 residues. V was pared by 0 bases and J by 3 bases, with 9 bases between. DNA of the CDR3: TGCGCCAGCAGCCAAGACGATCTAAGTGGGGCCAACGTCCTGACTTTC. Translating it yields CASSQDDLSGANVLTF.

The chain recombines TRBV10-3 with TRBJ2-7; D might be TRBD1 or TRBD2, each matching 5 bases. There are 13 residues in the CDR3. Germline V gives CDR1 ENHRY, CDR2 SYGVKD. Trimming cost V 7 bases and J 6 bases, with 16 bases left between them. The CDR3 spells CAIMSGPEGEQYF. The CDR3 DNA reads TGTGCCATCATGTCGGGGCCTGAGGGCGAGCAGTACTTC.

Ten or more counts support this clonotype. This chain connects TRBV20-1 to TRBJ1-1; no clear D gene. Between the trimmed V and J ends, which lost 0 bases and 7 bases, there was a span of 9 bases. The germline V gene has CDR1 DFQATT and CDR2 SNEGSKA (reference sequence). This CDR3 is 12 amino acids long. CDR3 DNA: TGCAGTGCTAGAGATGCCGGGAATGAAGCTTTCTTT. This encodes CSARDAGNEAFF.

The chain is built from TRBV9 and TRBJ2-3; 15 nucleotides line up with TRBD2. The CDR3 has 18 amino acids. V dropped 4 bases and J dropped 1; count of bases not matched to a gene: 7. Germline CDR1 reads SGDLS; CDR2 reads YYNGEE. The CDR3 DNA sequence: TGTGCCAGCAGCAAAGGACTAGCGGGGGGGCGGGGCACAGATACGCAGTATTTT. Amino acid sequence: CASSKGLAGGRGTDTQYF.

The gene calls are TRBV5-6 and TRBJ2-3; 8 positions match TRBD1. This CDR3 is built from 12 residues. Losses at the gene ends were 1 base for V and 8 bases for J; bases not matched to a gene: 0. Germline values: CDR1 SGHDT, CDR2 YYEEEE. The CDR3: CASSLQGATQYF. The CDR3 DNA reads TGTGCCAGCAGCTTGCAGGGGGCTACGCAGTATTTT.

V is TRBV15 and J is TRBJ2-1; 8 nucleotides match TRBD1. The CDR3 runs to 18 residues. Germline values: CDR1 LNHNV, CDR2 YYDKDF (reference sequence). With 1 base clipped from V and 4 bases from J, the junction kept 12 bases outside the gene matches. As DNA, the CDR3 is TGTGCCACCAGCAGAGTTCGCCCACAGGGGGTGGGATACAATGAGCAGTTCTTC. Its translation is CATSRVRPQGVGYNEQFF.

V gene TRBV20-1 combines with J gene TRBJ1-6; no firm D call. This CDR3 spans 14 amino acids. CDR1 DFQATT and CDR2 SNEGSKA come from the germline V gene (reference sequence). The germline V and J ends were trimmed by 0 bases and 7 bases, with 10 bases remaining between them. DNA of the CDR3: TGCAGTGCTAGAGATTCAAGAAGAAATTCACCCCTCCACTTT. Translated, it gives CSARDSRRNSPLHF.

This rearrangement joins TRBV10-2 to TRBJ2-2; D remains ambiguous. V was trimmed by 5 bases and J by 7 bases, leaving 14 bases between them. The CDR3 spans 14 residues. Germline V gives CDR1 WSHSY, CDR2 SAAADI. CDR3 region: CASSHRADGGELFF. CDR3 coding DNA: TGCGCCAGCAGTCACCGGGCTGACGGCGGGGAGCTGTTTTTT.

The chain recombines TRBV7-9 with TRBJ2-7; 8 nucleotides match TRBD1. Germline CDR1 and CDR2: SEHNR and FQNEAQ (reference sequence). The CDR3 spans 14 residues. J gave up 4 bases and V 5 bases, and 7 bases lay outside the gene matches. The CDR3 region is CASSPTGASYEQYF. CDR3 DNA: TGTGCCAGCAGCCCGACAGGGGCAAGTTACGAGCAGTACTTC.

The rearrangement joins TRBV28 to TRBJ1-5; D possibly corresponds to TRBD1 (6 bases). V dropped 5 bases and J dropped 3 bases, with 8 bases sitting between them. The CDR3 contains 13 residues. Germline assignment: CDR1 MDHEN and CDR2 SYDVKM. CDR3 loop: CASSRGINQPQHF. DNA of the CDR3: TGTGCCAGCAGTAGGGGGATCAATCAGCCCCAGCATTTT.

J is TRBJ2-7 and V is TRBV4-1; 8 bases match TRBD2. Germline CDR1 is MGHRA and CDR2 is YSYEKL. The CDR3 has 15 residues. The trim removed 3 bases at V and 3 bases at J, leaving 7 bases unmatched. The CDR3 spells CASSQDPGLGYEQYF. CDR3 DNA sequence: TGCGCCAGCAGCCAGGACCCGGGACTAGGCTACGAGCAGTACTTC.

The chain combines TRBV12-3 or TRBV12-4 with TRBJ1-6; the D gene is possibly TRBD1 (5 bases). V was clipped by 6 bases and J by 7 bases, with 13 bases between them. The CDR3 loop spans 14 amino acids. This CDR3 reads CASRFRDHNSPLHF. DNA for the CDR3: TGTGCCAGCAGATTCCGGGACCACAATTCACCCCTCCACTTT.

V and J are TRBV4-3 and TRBJ2-7; unclear D gene. Trimming took 4 bases from V and 2 from J, leaving 9 bases between them. In germline, CDR1 is LGHNA, CDR2 YSLEER. The CDR3 extends over 13 amino acids. CDR3 coding DNA: TGCGCCAGCAGCCCCGCAATGACCTACGAGCAGTACTTC. Protein sequence: CASSPAMTYEQYF.

The count of this clonotype is one. V is TRBV12-3 or TRBV12-4 and J is TRBJ1-3, with TRBD1 identical over 9 bases. Trimming at V came to 2 bases and at J to 2 bases, leaving 1 base not matched to a gene. The CDR3 runs to 15 residues. The CDR3: CASSLRTGAGNTIYF. DNA for the CDR3: TGTGCCAGCAGTTTACGGACAGGGGCTGGAAACACCATATATTTT.

This clonotype was counted between two and nine times. The chain employs TRBV5-1 and TRBJ1-2; D is ambiguous. The germline V gene has CDR1 SGHRS and CDR2 YFSETQ. This CDR3 has 14 amino acids. V was trimmed by 0 bases and J by 8 bases, leaving 14 bases between them. In nucleotides, the CDR3 is TGCGCCAGCAGCTTGGCGGCAGGCTCAAGCGGCTACACCTTC. Encoded protein: CASSLAAGSSGYTF.

The V gene is TRBV29-1, the J gene TRBJ1-2; weak D call: TRBD1 (5 bases). Germline V gene data show CDR1 as SQVTM and CDR2 as ANQGSEA. V was shortened by 6 bases and J by 2 bases, with 13 bases between the two germline ends. This CDR3 spans 13 amino acids. The CDR3 DNA reads as TGCAGCGTCGCGCGGGGCCTGAACTATGGCTACACCTTC. This sequence encodes CSVARGLNYGYTF. The complete variable domain, with remaining parts taken from reference TRBV29-1 and TRBJ1-2, reads SAVISQKPSRDICQRGTSLTIQCQVDSQVTMMFWYRQQPGQSLTLIATANQGSEATYESGFVIDKFPISRPNLTFSTLTVSNMSPEDSSIYLCSVARGLNYGYTFGSGTRLTVV.

This clonotype was detected only a few times. The chain employs TRBV20-1 and TRBJ2-7; tentative D call: TRBD2 (6 bases). CDR3 length: 16 residues. CDR1 and CDR2 from the germline V gene are DFQATT and SNEGSKA (reference sequence). V lost 2 bases to trimming and J lost 3 bases, with 20 bases between them. The CDR3 nucleotides are TGCAGTGCTAGACGTCATGGTCGGGACTCCGACTACGAGCAGTACTTC. It codes for CSARRHGRDSDYEQYF.

Details on this clonotype: A much bigger clone sits one base away, suggesting this may be a read error. The chain uses TRBV5-1 and TRBJ2-1; 7 positions agree with TRBD1. Trimming at V came to 0 bases and at J to 10 bases, leaving 7 bases not matched to a gene. This CDR3 contains 14 residues. From germline, CDR1 is SGHRS and CDR2 YFSETQ. The CDR3 region has the DNA TGCGCCAGCAGCTTGGCAGGGGGTTCCTACGAGCAGTTCTTC. It encodes CASSLAGGSYEQFF. The whole variable domain, remainder taken from reference TRBV5-1 and TRBJ2-1, is KAGVTQTPRYLIKTRGQQVTLSCSPISGHRSVSWYQQTPGQGLQFLFEYFSETQRNKGNFPGRFSGRQFSNSRSEMNVSTLELGDSALYLCASSLAGGSYEQFFGPGTRLTVL.